Listed below are T cell receptor beta chains from one sample, sequenced in a study of cytomegalovirus exposure and HLA in healthy donors. Using immunoSEQ multiplex PCR, the repertoire was profiled, and TCRdb retains in-frame clones only, with some absent. The sample shows approximately 160,000 clones, 81% of them seen only once. Sequencing input: PBMCs. The receptor set was obtained from a man aged 50-60 years in good health and CMV-seropositive. The CDR3 runs from the conserved cysteine through the conserved F or W. D genes are given only for firm matches. The listing skips clone size in some rows; elsewhere it reads once, few, many or a size class.

cdr3_nt	cdr3_aa	v_call	j_call	d_call	clone_size
TGTGCCAGCAGTCCGCGACAGGGACGGTATGGCTACACCTTC	CASSPRQGRYGYTF	TRBV27	TRBJ1-2	TRBD1	NA
TGTGCCAGCAGCGAACAGATGGAGACCCAGTACTTC	CASSEQMETQYF	TRBV5-6	TRBJ2-5	NA	NA
TGCAGCGTTGAACGGGTCGGGGTTTACGAGCAGTACTTC	CSVERVGVYEQYF	TRBV29-1	TRBJ2-7	NA	NA
TGTGCCAGCGGGGAGGCCGGGGAGCTGTTTTTT	CASGEAGELFF	TRBV9	TRBJ2-2	NA	NA
TGTGCCAGCAGCTTAGGAGGCGGGGTAGTGGCGGAGACCCAGTACTTC	CASSLGGGVVAETQYF	TRBV11-2	TRBJ2-5	NA	NA
TGTGCCAGCAGCTTAGGGCGGGCCTCCTACGAGCAGTACTTC	CASSLGRASYEQYF	TRBV13	TRBJ2-7	NA	NA
TGTGCCAGCTTCCCTCAGGTTCCTGGGGCCAACGTCCTGACTTTC	CASFPQVPGANVLTF	TRBV6-6	TRBJ2-6	NA	few
TGCGCCAGCAGCCAAGGGACTAGCTCCTACAATGAGCAGTTCTTC	CASSQGTSSYNEQFF	TRBV4-1	TRBJ2-1	TRBD2	NA
TGTGCCAGCAACCCCCGGATCACAGTGAACACTGAAGCTTTCTTT	CASNPRITVNTEAFF	TRBV28	TRBJ1-1	NA	NA
TGCGCCAGCAGCTTGGAAGGAAGAGGGACTGAAGCTTTCTTT	CASSLEGRGTEAFF	TRBV5-1	TRBJ1-1	NA	NA
TGTGCCAGCAGCTTAGGGGGGGTTGGCATTCAGTACTTC	CASSLGGVGIQYF	TRBV7-3	TRBJ2-4	TRBD2	NA
TGTGCCAGCAGCCGGGACAGGGCTTCCGAAGCTTTCTTT	CASSRDRASEAFF	TRBV11-3	TRBJ1-1	TRBD1	NA
TGTGCCAGCAGCCCCCGACTAGCGGGAACCTACGAGCAGTACTTC	CASSPRLAGTYEQYF	TRBV7-3	TRBJ2-7	TRBD2	NA
TGTGCCAGCAGACGCTCCCTTTTTGGGGGGGGCACTGAAGCTTTCTTT	CASRRSLFGGGTEAFF	TRBV7-2	TRBJ1-1	NA	NA
TGTGCCAGCAGCTTAGCGAGGAATGAGCAGTTCTTC	CASSLARNEQFF	TRBV7-2	TRBJ2-1	NA	NA
TGCGCCAGCAGCCAAGGGGGACAGGATGCGAGTCTCGGTGGCTACACCTTC	CASSQGGQDASLGGYTF	TRBV4-3	TRBJ1-2	TRBD1	NA
TGTGCCAGCAGTGAGGCTACAGGGATCCCTCAGCCCCAGCATTTT	CASSEATGIPQPQHF	TRBV2	TRBJ1-5	NA	NA
TGTGCCAGTGCCCGACAGGGGTGGACTGAAGCTTTCTTT	CASARQGWTEAFF	TRBV28	TRBJ1-1	TRBD1	NA
TGTGCCAGCAGCCTCCGTTCCTGGGGGCCCCCTGAGGGTGAAGCTTTCTTT	CASSLRSWGPPEGEAFF	TRBV11-1	TRBJ1-1	NA	NA
TGCAGCGTTGGGGACAGATTCTCCTTTGAGGGCTACACCTTC	CSVGDRFSFEGYTF	TRBV29-1	TRBJ1-2	TRBD1	NA
TGTGCCAGCAGCTTAGCGGCTAGCGGGGCCTACGAGCAGTACTTC	CASSLAASGAYEQYF	TRBV7-8	TRBJ2-7	TRBD2	NA
TGTGCCAGCAAGGGGGTATCCTACAATGAGCAGTTCTTC	CASKGVSYNEQFF	TRBV27	TRBJ2-1	NA	NA
TGTGCCAGCAGCTCGGACAGGGGTGGGGGCTACACCTTC	CASSSDRGGGYTF	TRBV7-3	TRBJ1-2	TRBD1	few
TGTGCCAGCAGTGGGACAGGGGCGAGAAACACCATATATTTT	CASSGTGARNTIYF	TRBV9	TRBJ1-3	TRBD1	NA